The rows below give T cell receptor beta chains drawn from one sample of a study of spatial heterogeneity in lung cancer. In TCRdb, the 5' RACE reads were re-called with MiXCR into one record per CDR3 protein. The repertoire holds approximately 82,000 distinct CDR3 sequences, with around 12% as singletons. This sample comprised PBMCs, obtained at surgery. Receptors originate from a male donor with early-stage non-small cell lung cancer. Each CDR3 is given with its conserved first and last residue. The D gene is left open where the match is weak. Not every row has a clone size; where given, it reads once, few, many or a size class.

j_call d_call v_call clone_size cdr3_aa cdr3_nt
TRBJ1-1 - TRBV20-1 many CSARDSTGNTEAFF TGCAGTGCTAGAGACTCGACGGGGAACACTGAAGCTTTCTTT
TRBJ2-7 - TRBV6-6 many CASSYGSEQYF TGTGCCAGCAGTTACGGGTCCGAGCAGTACTTC
TRBJ2-4 - TRBV3-1 - CASSQVGQGVRKNIQYF TGTGCCAGCAGCCAAGTGGGGCAGGGTGTTCGCAAAAACATTCAGTACTTC
TRBJ2-3 - TRBV9 - CASSVGAGYTDTQYF TGTGCCAGCAGCGTAGGTGCGGGGTACACAGATACGCAGTATTTT
TRBJ2-4 TRBD1 TRBV5-6 few CASSWGQQNIQYF TGTGCCAGCAGCTGGGGACAGCAAAACATTCAGTACTTC
TRBJ1-5 - TRBV6-2/TRBV6-3 many CASKTLVQVNQPQHF TGTGCCAGCAAAACGTTGGTACAGGTCAACCAGCCCCAGCATTTT
TRBJ2-5 TRBD2 TRBV5-1 few CASSLSSGGKETQYF TGCGCCAGCAGCTTGTCCAGCGGGGGGAAGGAGACCCAGTACTTC
TRBJ2-1 TRBD1 TRBV20-1 few CSAITDREDEQFF TGCAGTGCTATAACGGACAGGGAGGATGAGCAGTTCTTC
TRBJ1-1 - TRBV11-2 - CASSLDQHSEAFF TGTGCCAGCAGCTTAGATCAGCACAGTGAAGCTTTCTTT
TRBJ2-2 TRBD2 TRBV30 many CAWSVETSNTGELFF TGTGCCTGGAGTGTGGAGACTAGCAACACCGGGGAGCTGTTTTTT
TRBJ2-3 - TRBV4-2 - CASSQEMTDTQYF TGTGCCAGCAGCCAAGAGATGACAGATACGCAGTATTTT
TRBJ2-7 TRBD1 TRBV3-1 - CASSATGFGYEQYF TGTGCCAGCAGCGCGACAGGGTTCGGTTACGAGCAGTACTTC
TRBJ2-3 - TRBV5-1 few CASSRLVRDNGADTQYF TGCGCCAGCAGCCGTTTGGTCCGGGACAACGGGGCAGATACGCAGTATTTT
TRBJ2-7 - TRBV2 - CASRGGGGNSYEQYF TGTGCCAGCAGGGGGGGAGGGGGCAACTCCTACGAGCAGTACTTC
TRBJ1-3 - TRBV7-2 - CASSRTGAEIGNTIYF TGTGCCAGCAGCCGGACGGGGGCCGAGATTGGAAACACCATATATTTT
TRBJ2-5 TRBD1 TRBV4-1 - CASSQDPPSGTGGLQETQYF TGCGCCAGCAGCCAAGACCCCCCAAGTGGGACAGGGGGATTACAAGAGACCCAGTACTTC
TRBJ1-2 - TRBV2 many CASSEALGHGYTF TGTGCCAGCAGTGAAGCGCTGGGACATGGCTACACCTTC
TRBJ1-2 - TRBV30 - CAWSTPDSKITYGYTF TGTGCCTGGAGTACCCCGGACAGCAAAATCACCTATGGCTACACCTTC
TRBJ1-6 - TRBV15 - CATSRDQADNSPLHF TGTGCCACCAGCAGAGATCAGGCAGATAATTCACCCCTCCACTTT
TRBJ2-2 - TRBV6-1 - CASTAAGPGELFF TGTGCCAGCACCGCCGCCGGGCCCGGGGAGCTGTTTTTT
TRBJ2-2 - TRBV14 few CASSQVGLIGATGELFF TGTGCCAGCAGCCAAGTAGGATTGATAGGGGCCACCGGGGAGCTGTTTTTT
TRBJ1-3 - TRBV3-1 - CASSQVKRSSGNTIYF TGTGCCAGCAGCCAAGTTAAGAGGAGCTCTGGAAACACCATATATTTT
TRBJ2-5 TRBD2 TRBV7-2 - CASSLTSGTETQYF TGTGCCAGCAGCTTAACTAGCGGGACGGAGACCCAGTACTTC
TRBJ2-1 - TRBV2 few CASSETSVGEQFF TGTGCCAGCAGTGAAACCAGTGTGGGAGAGCAGTTCTTC
TRBJ1-1 - TRBV5-4 - CASSLVFGEAFF TGTGCCAGCAGCTTGGTTTTCGGGGAAGCTTTCTTT
TRBJ1-3 - TRBV29-1 - CSVERVSGNTIYF TGCAGCGTTGAAAGGGTCTCTGGAAACACCATATATTTT
TRBJ1-4 - TRBV5-5 - CASSRTGAEDEKLFF TGTGCCAGCAGCCGAACGGGAGCAGAGGATGAAAAACTGTTTTTT
TRBJ2-3 - TRBV18 - CASSPTVDTDTQYF TGTGCCAGCTCACCAACGGTCGACACAGATACGCAGTATTTT